Below are 2 T cell receptor beta chains sequenced from a single sample in a study of T cells in localized non-small cell lung cancer. TCRdb's table, derived via immunoSEQ multiplex PCR, lists solely in-frame clones and lacks some. This table has tens of thousands of clones, approximately 86% appearing once. Sequenced material: peripheral blood, taken before any cancer treatment. All receptors come from a man between 18 and 55 years old with stage I lung adenocarcinoma.

This clone was detected once. The V and J genes are TRBV5-1 and TRBJ1-2; no firm D call. The germline V gene encodes CDR1 SGHRS and CDR2 YFSETQ. The CDR3 runs 14 residues. V was pared by 2 bases and J by 4 bases, with 12 bases between. The CDR3 DNA reads TGCGCCAGCAGCTTCCCGGACGGCTCCTATGGCTACACCTTC. Translated, it gives CASSFPDGSYGYTF. The variable domain in full, completed from reference TRBV5-1 and TRBJ1-2, reads KAGVTQTPRYLIKTRGQQVTLSCSPISGHRSVSWYQQTPGQGLQFLFEYFSETQRNKGNFPGRFSGRQFSNSRSEMNVSTLELGDSALYLCASSFPDGSYGYTFGSGTRLTVV.

V usage is TRBV5-1 and J usage is TRBJ1-1, with D possibly being TRBD1 (5 bases). Trimming cost V 0 bases and J 1 base, with 16 bases left between them. The CDR3 contains 17 residues. Germline assignment: CDR1 SGHRS and CDR2 YFSETQ. CDR3 in amino acids: CASSLGQGLGKNTEAFF. CDR3 DNA sequence: TGCGCCAGCAGCTTGGGTCAGGGCCTAGGTAAGAACACTGAAGCTTTCTTT.